Listed below are T cell receptor beta chains from one sample, sequenced in a study of siplizumab effects on memory and regulatory T cells. The data were produced by immunoSEQ multiplex PCR, yet TCRdb's version contains in-frame clones alone and is incomplete. The table lists 7,000 to 8,500 clones, approximately 70% of them singletons. The sequencing input was effector memory CD8+ T cells sorted from blood. These receptor sequences come from a human donor in good health. The CDR3 runs from the conserved cysteine through the conserved F or W. Each record gives: CDR3 protein, CDR3 DNA, J gene, V gene, CDR3 length, D gene, clone size. D genes are given only for firm matches. Size values are once, few and many counts, or a class for expanded clones, and some rows have none.

CASRKSGTDTQYF	TGTGCCAGCAGGAAATCGGGTACAGATACGCAGTATTTT	TRBJ2-3	TRBV28	13	NA	NA
CASSDDLAASSYEQYF	TGTGCCAGCAGTGACGATTTGGCCGCGAGCTCCTACGAGCAGTACTTC	TRBJ2-7	TRBV6-1	16	NA	NA
CASSFRSGTFEKLFF	TGTGCCAGCAGCTTCCGGTCCGGGACTTTTGAAAAACTGTTTTTT	TRBJ1-4	TRBV7-9	15	NA	NA
CASSIQQGPGREKLFF	TGTGCCAGCAGCATTCAGCAGGGCCCAGGGAGGGAAAAACTGTTTTTT	TRBJ1-4	TRBV4-2	16	NA	NA
CATSRDRQGTGELFF	TGTGCCACCAGCAGAGATCGACAGGGCACCGGGGAGCTGTTTTTT	TRBJ2-2	TRBV15	15	TRBD1	NA
CASSFGGARNEQFF	TGTGCCAGCAGTTTTGGGGGGGCAAGGAATGAGCAGTTCTTC	TRBJ2-1	TRBV27	14	NA	NA
CAWSPDRGPGELFF	TGTGCCTGGAGCCCGGACAGGGGGCCCGGGGAGCTGTTTTTT	TRBJ2-2	TRBV30	14	TRBD1	NA
CASSAYRTGELFF	TGTGCCAGCAGCGCTTACAGGACTGGGGAGCTGTTTTTT	TRBJ2-2	TRBV7-6	13	NA	NA
CASSPWEGAIRETQYF	TGTGCCAGCAGCCCCTGGGAGGGGGCGATAAGGGAGACCCAGTACTTC	TRBJ2-5	TRBV27	16	NA	once
CASSPTSGSQSYNEQFF	TGTGCCAGCTCACCAACTAGCGGGAGTCAATCCTACAATGAGCAGTTCTTC	TRBJ2-1	TRBV18	17	TRBD2	NA
CASSRRLARGETQYF	TGTGCCAGCAGTCGAAGACTAGCGAGGGGAGAGACCCAGTACTTC	TRBJ2-5	TRBV27	15	TRBD2	NA
CSVGGGDEQFF	TGCAGCGTTGGAGGGGGGGATGAGCAGTTCTTC	TRBJ2-1	TRBV29-1	11	NA	medium-sized
CASTKLGGPNTGELFF	TGTGCCAGTACTAAATTGGGGGGCCCGAACACCGGGGAGCTGTTTTTT	TRBJ2-2	TRBV19	16	NA	NA
CASSLGTSGRLSYNEQFF	TGTGCCAGCAGCTTAGGGACTAGCGGGAGGCTATCCTACAATGAGCAGTTCTTC	TRBJ2-1	TRBV5-6	18	TRBD2	NA
CSVEDLLPGREASNEQFF	TGCAGCGTTGAAGATCTTCTCCCGGGGAGGGAGGCAAGCAATGAGCAGTTCTTC	TRBJ2-1	TRBV29-1	18	TRBD2	few
CASSLDTGGGTEAFF	TGTGCCAGCAGCTTGGACACGGGGGGCGGGACTGAAGCTTTCTTT	TRBJ1-1	TRBV11-3	15	NA	once
CASSLLGPLHEQYF	TGTGCCAGCAGTTTATTAGGTCCACTACACGAGCAGTACTTC	TRBJ2-7	TRBV25-1	14	NA	NA
CASNPGTDVYGYTF	TGTGCCAGCAACCCCGGGACCGACGTCTATGGCTACACCTTC	TRBJ1-2	TRBV7-9	14	NA	few
CASNPREKKGYEQYF	TGTGCCAGCAACCCCAGAGAGAAGAAGGGCTACGAGCAGTACTTC	TRBJ2-7	TRBV6-6	15	NA	NA
CASSSSSYNEQFF	TGTGCCAGCAGCTCTAGCTCCTACAATGAGCAGTTCTTC	TRBJ2-1	TRBV6-5	13	NA	NA
CASSPGGDEKLFF	TGCGCCAGCAGCCCAGGGGGAGATGAAAAACTGTTTTTT	TRBJ1-4	TRBV4-1	13	TRBD1	medium-sized
CASSQGEGGKEQFF	TGTGCCAGCTCGCAAGGGGAGGGGGGAAAAGAGCAGTTCTTC	TRBJ2-1	TRBV6-1	14	NA	NA
CASSPGFSKHYEQYF	TGTGCCAGCAGCCCCGGGTTTAGCAAACACTACGAGCAGTACTTC	TRBJ2-7	TRBV2	15	NA	medium-sized
CASSDGQGGNEQFF	TGTGCCAGCAGTGACGGACAGGGAGGGAATGAGCAGTTCTTC	TRBJ2-1	TRBV6-4	14	NA	once
CASSVGSSTDTQYF	TGTGCCAGCAGTGTAGGCTCGTCCACAGATACGCAGTATTTT	TRBJ2-3	TRBV2	14	NA	NA
CASSDGQGGNGYTF	TGCGCCAGCAGCGACGGACAGGGGGGAAATGGCTACACCTTC	TRBJ1-2	TRBV7-9	14	TRBD1	NA
CSVDFLLAPMVDTQYF	TGCAGCGTTGATTTCTTACTAGCACCAATGGTAGATACGCAGTATTTT	TRBJ2-3	TRBV29-1	16	NA	NA
CASSLEGRNYEQYF	TGTGCCAGCAGTTTAGAGGGCAGGAACTACGAGCAGTACTTC	TRBJ2-7	TRBV27	14	NA	once
CASSYGTGTDTQYF	TGTGCCAGCAGTTACGGGACAGGGACAGATACGCAGTATTTT	TRBJ2-3	TRBV27	14	TRBD1	NA
CASSPRLAEQETQYF	TGTGCCAGCAGCCCTCGACTAGCGGAGCAAGAGACCCAGTACTTC	TRBJ2-5	TRBV7-3	15	TRBD2	NA
CASSLGLAGVLGEQYF	TGTGCCAGCAGCTTAGGCTTAGCGGGAGTGCTTGGCGAGCAGTACTTC	TRBJ2-7	TRBV7-9	16	TRBD2	once